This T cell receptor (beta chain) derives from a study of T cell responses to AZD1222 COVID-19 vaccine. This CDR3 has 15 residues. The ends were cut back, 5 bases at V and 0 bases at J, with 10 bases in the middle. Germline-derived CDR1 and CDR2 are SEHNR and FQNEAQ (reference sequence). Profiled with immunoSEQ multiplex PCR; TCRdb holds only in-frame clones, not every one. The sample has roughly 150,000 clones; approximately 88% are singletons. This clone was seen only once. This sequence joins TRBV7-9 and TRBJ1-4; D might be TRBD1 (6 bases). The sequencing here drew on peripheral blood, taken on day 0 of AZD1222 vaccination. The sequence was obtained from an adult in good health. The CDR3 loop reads CASSPTGSTNEKLFF. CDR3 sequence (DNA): TGTGCCAGCAGCCCCACAGGGTCAACTAATGAAAAACTGTTTTTT.